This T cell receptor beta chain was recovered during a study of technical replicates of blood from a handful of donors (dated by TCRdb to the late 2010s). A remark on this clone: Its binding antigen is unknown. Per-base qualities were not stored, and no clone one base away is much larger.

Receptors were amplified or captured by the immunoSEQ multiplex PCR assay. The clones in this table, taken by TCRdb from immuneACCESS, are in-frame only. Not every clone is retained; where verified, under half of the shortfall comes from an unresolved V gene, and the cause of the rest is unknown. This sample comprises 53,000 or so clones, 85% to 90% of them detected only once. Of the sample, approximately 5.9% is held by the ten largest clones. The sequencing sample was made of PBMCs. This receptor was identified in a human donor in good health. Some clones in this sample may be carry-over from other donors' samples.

The CDR3: CSVLGGWGFDEQYF. The DNA is as follows: TGCAGCGTTCTGGGGGGATGGGGGTTCGACGAGCAGTACTTC. The chain links TRBV29-1 with TRBJ2-7; D gene: possibly TRBD2, on 6 matching bases. CDR1 and CDR2, per the germline V gene, are SQVTM and ANQGSEA. The CDR3 numbers 14 residues from cysteine through phenylalanine. Of the read, only the CDR3 DNA is kept; its 42 bases are in frame from base 1. Trimming takes 5 bases from V and 5 bases from J, and the germline ends sit 19 bases apart.